A selection of T cell receptor beta chains follows, all from one sample in a study of OX40 agonist ivuxolimab in advanced cancers. The repertoire was sequenced with immunoSEQ multiplex PCR; TCRdb's copy has only in-frame clones and lacks some. Of 68,000 or so clones in the sample, around nine tenths were seen once. This sample comprised CD4+ or CD8+ T cells sorted from blood, obtained in a trial of the OX40 agonist ivuxolimab. The receptors here all came from an adult with an advanced solid tumor such as melanoma, head and neck, liver or kidney cancer. Both conserved end residues are trimmed from each CDR3.

CDR3aa: ASSFQGDGYT; v_gene: TRBV5-1; j_gene: TRBJ1-2
CDR3aa: ASSLHGLAGNEQF; v_gene: TRBV28; j_gene: TRBJ2-1
CDR3aa: ASSLERGRFNEQY; v_gene: TRBV11-2; j_gene: TRBJ2-7
CDR3aa: ASSYSYVGGYT; v_gene: TRBV6-5; j_gene: TRBJ1-2
CDR3aa: ASSFPAWSGSYEQY; v_gene: TRBV28; j_gene: TRBJ2-7
CDR3aa: ASSQVATFYGYT; v_gene: TRBV4-2; j_gene: TRBJ1-2
CDR3aa: ASSFRQGLTEAF; v_gene: TRBV7-2; j_gene: TRBJ1-1
CDR3aa: ASSSGSGELF; v_gene: TRBV5-1; j_gene: TRBJ2-2
CDR3aa: ASSGLAGVYEQY; v_gene: TRBV27; j_gene: TRBJ2-7
CDR3aa: ASSPGTGSRETQY; v_gene: TRBV5-6; j_gene: TRBJ2-5
CDR3aa: ASSQRVWGYT; v_gene: TRBV19; j_gene: TRBJ1-2
CDR3aa: ASSALGGGTGNTIY; v_gene: TRBV9; j_gene: TRBJ1-3
CDR3aa: ASSLVLSEAQY; v_gene: TRBV7-6; j_gene: TRBJ2-3
CDR3aa: ASSSQGNTGELF; v_gene: TRBV19; j_gene: TRBJ2-2
CDR3aa: ASSLEAGGWNEQF; v_gene: TRBV7-9; j_gene: TRBJ2-1
CDR3aa: ASSLEDGSYT; v_gene: TRBV7-9; j_gene: TRBJ1-2
CDR3aa: ASRGNSRGFNQPQH; v_gene: TRBV28; j_gene: TRBJ1-5
CDR3aa: ASSDGRMGYQPQH; v_gene: TRBV10-2; j_gene: TRBJ1-5
CDR3aa: ASSRRTGTGDHYGYT; v_gene: TRBV11-2; j_gene: TRBJ1-2
CDR3aa: ASSFYRVSNQPQH; v_gene: TRBV6-6; j_gene: TRBJ1-5
CDR3aa: ASSPWRQNTGELF; v_gene: TRBV7-2; j_gene: TRBJ2-2
CDR3aa: ASSLAGAEEKLF; v_gene: TRBV5-4; j_gene: TRBJ1-4
CDR3aa: ASSPERGARDIQY; v_gene: TRBV5-6; j_gene: TRBJ2-4
CDR3aa: ASSLRQGATDTQY; v_gene: TRBV5-4; j_gene: TRBJ2-3
CDR3aa: ASSRDLGQETQY; v_gene: TRBV2; j_gene: TRBJ2-5
CDR3aa: ASSLNGRGQETQY; v_gene: TRBV7-3; j_gene: TRBJ2-5
CDR3aa: ASRRGREANTEAF; v_gene: TRBV6-5; j_gene: TRBJ1-1
CDR3aa: ASSYSPDVGGLQY; v_gene: TRBV6-5; j_gene: TRBJ2-7
CDR3aa: ASSPPGGSGKLF; v_gene: TRBV18; j_gene: TRBJ1-4
CDR3aa: ASSSGPTVEAF; v_gene: TRBV7-9; j_gene: TRBJ1-1
CDR3aa: ASSHTDTQY; v_gene: TRBV14; j_gene: TRBJ2-3
CDR3aa: ASSYSGQSSGNTIY; v_gene: TRBV6-5; j_gene: TRBJ1-3
CDR3aa: ASISVGTEAF; v_gene: TRBV6-5; j_gene: TRBJ1-1
CDR3aa: ASRLPRTGDYEQY; v_gene: TRBV6-1; j_gene: TRBJ2-7
CDR3aa: ASSPTGTSGRNIQY; v_gene: TRBV6-6; j_gene: TRBJ2-4
CDR3aa: ASSPETGLGTDTQY; v_gene: TRBV19; j_gene: TRBJ2-3
CDR3aa: ASSVTPNTEAF; v_gene: TRBV9; j_gene: TRBJ1-1
CDR3aa: ASRLNRDRGFTDTQY; v_gene: TRBV7-8; j_gene: TRBJ2-3
CDR3aa: ASSWSGPANVLT; v_gene: TRBV28; j_gene: TRBJ2-6
CDR3aa: ASSLLAGAREQY; v_gene: TRBV7-9; j_gene: TRBJ2-7
CDR3aa: ASREGPGRYEQY; v_gene: TRBV6-5; j_gene: TRBJ2-7
CDR3aa: ASSLLGGGQF; v_gene: TRBV9; j_gene: TRBJ2-1
CDR3aa: ASSRGQGIPAF; v_gene: TRBV11-1; j_gene: TRBJ1-1
CDR3aa: ASSQQGINTGELF; v_gene: TRBV4-3; j_gene: TRBJ2-2
CDR3aa: ASSLGPAYEQY; v_gene: TRBV27; j_gene: TRBJ2-7
CDR3aa: ASSLGQGSYNEQF; v_gene: TRBV11-3; j_gene: TRBJ2-1
CDR3aa: SGDGTSYEQY; v_gene: TRBV29-1; j_gene: TRBJ2-7
CDR3aa: ASSVAGRRGTGELF; v_gene: TRBV9; j_gene: TRBJ2-2
CDR3aa: ASSAYSARAGNTIY; v_gene: TRBV18; j_gene: TRBJ1-3